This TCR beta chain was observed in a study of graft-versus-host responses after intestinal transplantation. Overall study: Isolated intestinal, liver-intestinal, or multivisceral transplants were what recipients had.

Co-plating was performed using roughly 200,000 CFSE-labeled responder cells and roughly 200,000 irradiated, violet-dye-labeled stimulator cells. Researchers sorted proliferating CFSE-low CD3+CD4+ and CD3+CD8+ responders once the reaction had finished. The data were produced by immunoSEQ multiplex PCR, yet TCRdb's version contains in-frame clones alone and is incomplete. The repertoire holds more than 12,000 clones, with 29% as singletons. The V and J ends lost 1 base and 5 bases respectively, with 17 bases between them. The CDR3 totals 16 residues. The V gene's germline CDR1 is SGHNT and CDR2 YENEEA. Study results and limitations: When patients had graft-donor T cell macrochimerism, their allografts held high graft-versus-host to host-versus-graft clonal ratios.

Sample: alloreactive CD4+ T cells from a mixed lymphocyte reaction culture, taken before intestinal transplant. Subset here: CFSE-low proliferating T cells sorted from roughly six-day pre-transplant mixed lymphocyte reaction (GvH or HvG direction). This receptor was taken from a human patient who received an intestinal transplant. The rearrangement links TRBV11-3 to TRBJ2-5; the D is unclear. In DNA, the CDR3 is TGTGCCAGCAGCTTAGGAACCCGTTCTCCGTCGGAGACCCAGTACTTC. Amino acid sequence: CASSLGTRSPSETQYF.